A selection of T cell receptor beta chains follows, all from one sample in a study of cytotoxic CD8 clonotypes in ibrutinib-treated CLL. Assay: immunoSEQ multiplex PCR; the TCRdb copy retains only in-frame clones and omits some. Of about 160,000 clones detected, approximately 84% appear once; the ten largest clones hold about 4.5%. The sample consisted of PBMCs, taken after 24 months of ibrutinib treatment. The receptor source for this set is a human donor with chronic lymphocytic leukemia. Each CDR3 is given with its conserved first and last residue. Each record gives: J gene, V gene, clone size, D gene, CDR3 protein, CDR3 DNA. The D gene is left open where the match is weak. Clone size, where shown, is once, few, many, or a class for clones that have expanded.

TRBJ2-3 | TRBV7-8 | NA | NA | CASSFRGRTDTQYF | TGTGCCAGCAGCTTTCGGGGGCGCACAGATACGCAGTATTTT
TRBJ1-1 | TRBV15 | NA | NA | CATSRDRVGAGLNTEAFF | TGTGCCACCAGCAGAGATCGGGTAGGGGCGGGGTTGAACACTGAAGCTTTCTTT
TRBJ2-5 | TRBV7-3 | NA | NA | CASSLTGLLKETQYF | TGTGCCAGCAGCTTAACCGGACTGTTAAAAGAGACCCAGTACTTC
TRBJ2-7 | TRBV11-2 | NA | TRBD2 | CASSSLAGLNEQYF | TGTGCCAGCAGCTCACTAGCGGGGTTGAACGAGCAGTACTTC
TRBJ1-2 | TRBV28 | NA | TRBD1 | CASWEDRGFYGYTF | TGTGCCAGCTGGGAGGACAGGGGTTTCTATGGCTACACCTTC
TRBJ2-1 | TRBV6-6 | NA | TRBD1 | CASSYSTGVNEQFF | TGTGCCAGCAGTTACTCGACAGGGGTCAATGAGCAGTTCTTC
TRBJ1-1 | TRBV7-6 | NA | NA | CASSLRTLGTEAFF | TGTGCCAGCAGCTTGAGGACGTTGGGCACTGAAGCTTTCTTT
TRBJ1-5 | TRBV2 | NA | NA | CASSQEGTRGGQPQHF | TGTGCCAGCAGCCAGGAGGGGACTCGAGGGGGTCAGCCCCAGCATTTT
TRBJ2-5 | TRBV18 | NA | NA | CASSLRDGQETQYF | TGTGCCAGCTCACTCCGGGACGGCCAAGAGACCCAGTACTTC
TRBJ2-7 | TRBV28 | NA | TRBD2 | CASRPTSGSVEQYF | TGTGCCAGCAGGCCGACTAGCGGGAGTGTCGAGCAGTACTTC
TRBJ2-3 | TRBV9 | NA | NA | CASSPEVGNTDTQYF | TGTGCCAGCAGCCCGGAGGTAGGGAACACAGATACGCAGTATTTT
TRBJ2-1 | TRBV7-9 | once | NA | CASSPRGSSYNEQFF | TGTGCCAGCAGCCCCCGGGGGAGCTCCTACAATGAGCAGTTCTTC
TRBJ2-2 | TRBV18 | NA | NA | CASSPPYAADTGELFF | TGTGCCAGCTCACCACCTTACGCGGCCGACACCGGGGAGCTGTTTTTT
TRBJ2-1 | TRBV27 | NA | NA | CASSNLRAVSYNEQFF | TGTGCCAGCAGCAATCTTCGCGCGGTCTCCTACAATGAGCAGTTCTTC
TRBJ1-1 | TRBV28 | NA | NA | CASSMAGLRAEAFF | TGTGCCAGCAGTATGGCAGGGCTAAGGGCTGAAGCTTTCTTT
TRBJ2-7 | TRBV9 | NA | TRBD2 | CASSPSSGGYEQYF | TGTGCCAGCAGCCCCTCTAGCGGAGGTTACGAGCAGTACTTC
TRBJ2-7 | TRBV7-3 | NA | TRBD1 | CASNTGVSEQYF | TGTGCCAGCAACACAGGGGTTAGCGAGCAGTACTTC
TRBJ2-3 | TRBV7-2 | NA | TRBD2 | CASTVSGGAWDTQYF | TGTGCCAGCACCGTTAGCGGGGGGGCCTGGGATACGCAGTATTTT
TRBJ1-3 | TRBV30 | NA | NA | CAWSVLDTIYF | TGTGCCTGGAGTGTCCTCGACACCATATATTTT
TRBJ1-2 | TRBV28 | NA | NA | CASSFRAANYGYTF | TGTGCCAGCAGTTTCAGGGCGGCTAACTATGGCTACACCTTC
TRBJ1-2 | TRBV29-1 | NA | TRBD1 | CSVEGGQGYGYTF | TGCAGCGTTGAAGGTGGACAGGGGTATGGCTACACCTTC
TRBJ1-4 | TRBV28 | NA | TRBD1 | CASSLRGGPTNEKLFF | TGTGCCAGCAGTTTGAGAGGGGGCCCGACTAATGAAAAACTGTTTTTT
TRBJ2-7 | TRBV6-5 | few | NA | CASSRGSTEQYF | TGTGCCAGCAGTAGGGGGTCGACGGAGCAGTACTTC
TRBJ1-1 | TRBV5-1 | NA | NA | CASSSEVGPRSVEAFF | TGCGCCAGCAGCTCAGAAGTGGGACCGCGTAGTGTGGAGGCTTTCTTT
TRBJ2-3 | TRBV11-3 | NA | NA | CASSLGSGWDTQYF | TGTGCCAGCAGCTTAGGGTCCGGGTGGGATACGCAGTATTTT
TRBJ1-2 | TRBV6-6 | NA | TRBD1 | CASSYYGQGRDYGYTF | TGTGCCAGCAGTTACTACGGACAGGGGCGGGACTATGGCTACACCTTC
TRBJ2-3 | TRBV11-2 | NA | TRBD1 | CASSLVQGADTQYF | TGTGCCAGCAGCTTAGTACAGGGGGCAGATACGCAGTATTTT
TRBJ2-7 | TRBV6-1 | NA | TRBD1 | CASRSTRTGSYEQYF | TGTGCCAGCAGGTCCACCCGGACAGGCTCCTACGAGCAGTACTTC
TRBJ1-1 | TRBV10-2 | NA | TRBD1 | CASSELAGGRTEAFF | TGCGCCAGCAGTGAACTTGCAGGGGGGAGGACTGAAGCTTTCTTT
TRBJ1-5 | TRBV7-9 | once | TRBD1 | CASSLGTGFGNQPQHF | TGTGCCAGCAGCTTAGGGACAGGATTTGGCAATCAGCCCCAGCATTTT
TRBJ2-6 | TRBV7-2 | NA | NA | CASSPVATPGANVLTF | TGTGCCAGCAGCCCCGTAGCAACCCCTGGGGCCAACGTCCTGACTTTC
TRBJ2-1 | TRBV4-1 | NA | TRBD2 | CASSQESSGHRSSYNEQFF | TGCGCCAGCAGCCAAGAGTCTAGCGGGCATAGGAGCTCCTACAATGAGCAGTTCTTC
TRBJ1-1 | TRBV7-9 | NA | NA | CASSQQGISTEAFF | TGTGCCAGCAGCCAACAGGGTATCTCCACTGAAGCTTTCTTT
TRBJ2-3 | TRBV7-3 | NA | NA | CASSFGSSTDTQYF | TGTGCCAGCAGCTTCGGCAGTAGCACAGATACGCAGTATTTT
TRBJ2-1 | TRBV18 | once | NA | CASSPPLSSYNEQFF | TGTGCCAGCTCACCACCACTTAGCTCCTACAATGAGCAGTTCTTC
TRBJ1-1 | TRBV28 | NA | NA | CASSLLPAGNTEAFF | TGTGCCAGCAGTTTATTGCCCGCGGGGAACACTGAAGCTTTCTTT
TRBJ2-1 | TRBV29-1 | NA | NA | CSVEGRGQEQFF | TGCAGCGTTGAAGGGAGGGGACAGGAGCAGTTCTTC
TRBJ2-7 | TRBV7-9 | NA | NA | CASSTNHRVGEQYF | TGTGCCAGCAGCACGAACCACAGGGTCGGCGAGCAGTACTTC
TRBJ1-2 | TRBV9 | NA | TRBD1 | CASSPTPTGGSRGYGYTF | TGTGCCAGCAGCCCAACACCGACAGGGGGTTCCCGGGGCTATGGCTACACCTTC
TRBJ2-1 | TRBV5-1 | NA | TRBD2 | CASRTSGVSSYNEQFF | TGCGCCAGCCGAACTAGCGGGGTAAGCTCCTACAATGAGCAGTTCTTC
TRBJ1-2 | TRBV29-1 | NA | TRBD1 | CSVAGTGGHYGYTF | TGCAGCGTCGCCGGGACAGGGGGCCACTATGGCTACACCTTC
TRBJ1-1 | TRBV7-6 | NA | NA | CASSLGGGRSTEAFF | TGTGCCAGCAGCTTGGGTGGCGGGCGTAGCACTGAAGCTTTCTTT
TRBJ2-7 | TRBV6-5 | NA | NA | CASSPWQGRNEQYF | TGTGCCAGCAGCCCGTGGCAGGGGAGGAACGAGCAGTACTTC
TRBJ2-2 | TRBV28 | NA | TRBD2 | CASSPPRGGPTGELFF | TGTGCCAGCAGCCCACCCCGCGGGGGACCTACCGGGGAGCTGTTTTTT
TRBJ2-2 | TRBV2 | once | NA | CASSGSGSYTGELFF | TGTGCCAGCAGCGGCTCCGGGTCTTACACCGGGGAGCTGTTTTTT
TRBJ2-7 | TRBV7-2 | once | NA | CASSLVLGENEQYF | TGTGCCAGCAGCTTAGTTCTGGGGGAGAACGAGCAGTACTTC
TRBJ1-1 | TRBV19 | NA | NA | CASSEGRGGTEAFF | TGTGCCAGTAGCGAGGGACGGGGGGGCACTGAAGCTTTCTTT
TRBJ1-2 | TRBV7-9 | NA | NA | CASSPGTRDYGYTF | TGTGCCAGCAGCCCAGGGACCAGGGACTATGGCTACACCTTC
TRBJ2-5 | TRBV7-6 | NA | NA | CASSLNRDQETQYF | TGTGCCAGCAGCTTAAATCGGGACCAAGAGACCCAGTACTTC